Included here is one TCR beta chain sequence, with context. Clones were read by immunoSEQ multiplex PCR, and TCRdb kept only the in-frame ones, dropping some. The sample lists roughly 230,000 clones; about 85% were seen once. Looked up from germline, CDR1 is PRHDT and CDR2 is FYEKMQ (reference sequence). CDR3 size: 12 residues. Trimming took off 4 bases at V and 8 bases at J, with 11 bases between the two ends. The sample is drawn from a study of blood T cell repertoires in COVID-19. The chain recombines TRBV13 with TRBJ1-2; no clear D. The origin of this receptor is a woman aged 45 to 65 who had been exposed to COVID-19. Sequenced: PBMCs or T cells enriched from blood (not recorded which). CDR3 region: CASSSGGGGYTF. As DNA, the CDR3 is TGTGCCAGCAGCTCCGGAGGAGGCGGCTACACCTTC. The full variable domain, completed using reference TRBV13 and TRBJ1-2, is AAGVIQSPRHLIKEKRETATLKCYPIPRHDTVYWYQQGPGQDPQFLISFYEKMQSDKGSIPDRFSAQQFSDYHSELNMSSLELGDSALYFCASSSGGGGYTFGSGTRLTVV.